This T cell receptor (beta chain) was profiled in a study of blood T cell repertoires in COVID-19 (TCRdb year 2020). Regarding the complete study: Samples from collaborators originated in the United States, Italy and Spain and spanned both the acute and convalescent phases of COVID-19. The sample metadata nearly always contained a de-identified subject ID, COVID-19 status, age in years and sex. Where HLA class I and class II types were available, the types were taken from metadata supplied by the sample provider, not from assay-based typing. Deeply sampled blood TCRbeta repertoires from subjects exposed to, actively infected with, or recovered from COVID-19 were included in the dataset. The material from the prospective study consisted of cDNA or gDNA derived from T cells, B-cell-depleted T cells, or PBMCs. The samples were drawn from the first 160 participants of the ongoing ImmuneRACE study and from under 1,500 subjects provided by 6 global collaborators. The repertoires were released in a freely available public database intended as a resource for research on the immune response to SARS-CoV-2.

What the study reported, not specific to this receptor: The quantity of clinical and demographic metadata differed by source and by participant and was supplied without curation.

Its CDR3 holds 15 amino acids, cysteine through phenylalanine. Solely the CDR3 DNA is kept, with 45 bases framed from the first base. Relative to germline, V is missing 6 bases and J is missing 0 bases, with 8 bases of the junction outside any gene match. CDR1 and CDR2 are read off the germline V gene as SGHTA and FQGNSA. Notes on this clone: Its recognized antigen is unknown. No base qualities exist here, and no much larger clone lies one base off it.

TCRbeta CDR3 regions were amplified from genomic DNA by means of the immunoSEQ Assay, a bias-controlled multiplex PCR. From the authors' description of their analysis: Nucleated cell counts per sample were estimated from amplification of reference gene primers within the assay. To quantify the absolute abundance of each unique TCRbeta CDR3 rearrangement, sequence reads were collapsed and filtered. For each sample, productive Simpson clonality was calculated as the square root of Simpson's diversity index over productive rearrangements. TCRdb provides this immuneACCESS table in a form limited to in-frame rearrangements. Some clones are lacking; in checked studies, under half of them reflect an unresolved V gene, and why the rest are absent is not known. For V, J and clone size, that table is used; D and trimming come from the DNA. This sample gives about 410,000 clones in total; about 88% of them show up just once. The ten largest make up roughly 1.6% of the sample.

In Seattle, one collaborating source enrolled patients while the infection was active and tracked those patients longitudinally over the course of disease. Collaborating institutions collected whole blood in K2EDTA tubes following their own protocols. For TCRbeta analysis, collaborators shipped samples as frozen whole blood, isolated PBMCs, or DNA extracted from either of those sample types. This sequence was found in a woman between 35 and 50 years old with COVID-19, enrolled during active disease. The chain is encoded by TRBV7-2 joined to TRBJ2-7, with TRBD1 matching 7 junction bases. Sequencing was done on a sample of peripheral blood. In nucleotide form, the sequence is TGTGCCAGCAGATACAGGGGCGGTAGCTCCTACGAGCAGTACTTC. This is translated as CASRYRGGSSYEQYF. Joined to the reference TRBV7-2 and TRBJ2-7 proteins, this CDR3 gives the full variable domain: GAGVSQSPSNKVTEKGKDVELRCDPISGHTALYWYRQSLGQGLEFLIYFQGNSAPDKSGLPSDRFSAERTGGSVSTLTIQRTQQEDSAVYLCASRYRGGSSYEQYFGPGTRLTVT.